The sequence of this T cell receptor beta chain was determined in a study of OX40 agonist ivuxolimab in advanced cancers. Looking at the study overall: Hepatocellular carcinoma, melanoma, renal cell or head and neck cancer occurred in dose-escalation patients. Subjects had a mean age of about 60 years, with a range of 23 to 79; around 83% were male.

Patients with a history of autoimmune disease or on systemic immunosuppression were excluded. Researchers took blood at baseline, on cycle 4 day 1, and on cycle 7 day 1. Assay: immunoSEQ multiplex PCR; the TCRdb copy retains only in-frame clones and omits some. The sample has over 65,000 clones; more than 65% are singletons. Germline V gene data show CDR1 as LGHNT and CDR2 as FRNRAP. Trimming removed 2 bases at V and 10 bases at J, with 13 bases between. The CDR3 covers 13 residues. The receptor was isolated from an adult with an advanced solid tumor such as melanoma, head and neck, liver or kidney cancer. V gene TRBV12-5 combines with J gene TRBJ2-3; the D call may be TRBD1 or TRBD2 (5 bases each). The sample here was CD4+ or CD8+ T cells sorted from blood, taken in a trial of the OX40 agonist ivuxolimab. The CDR3 sequence is CASGLTGAPAQYF. CDR3 nucleotide sequence: TGTGCTAGTGGTTTGACCGGGGCCCCGGCGCAGTATTTT.